This entry lists 22 T cell receptor beta chains sequenced from one sample in a study of cytomegalovirus exposure and HLA in healthy donors. 13 Jbeta primers and 60 Vbeta primers were used for the PCR. Libraries were prepared by immunoSEQ multiplex PCR; TCRdb keeps only in-frame clonotypes and omits some of them. The profile covers roughly 36,000 clones, with less than 85% appearing a single time and 5.5% to 7% taken by the ten largest. Sequenced: PBMCs. The receptors come from a male donor in good health and CMV-seronegative.

This clone was detected only a few times. V gene TRBV6-5 combines with J gene TRBJ2-3; 10 bases match TRBD2. With 6 bases clipped from V and 0 bases from J, the junction kept 3 bases outside the gene matches. The CDR3 totals 15 residues. Germline V CDR1 and CDR2: MNHEY, SVGAGI. The CDR3 DNA is TGTGCCAGCAGACTGACTAGCGGGAGCACAGATACGCAGTATTTT. It specifies CASRLTSGSTDTQYF.

The chain employs TRBV7-8 and TRBJ1-4, with D maybe TRBD1 (6 bases). Trimming pared 1 base from V and 4 bases from J, leaving 16 bases between. CDR1 is SGHVS, CDR2 FQNEAQ, per germline. The CDR3 consists of 17 residues. The CDR3 is CASSLEPWAGVNEKLFF. CDR3 bases: TGTGCCAGCAGCTTAGAACCCTGGGCAGGGGTTAATGAAAAACTGTTTTTT.

The chain carries TRBV27 and TRBJ2-7; TRBD1 might be the D (6 bases). CDR1 is MNHEY, CDR2 SMNVEV, per germline (reference sequence). CDR3 length equals 14 residues. Trimming stripped 3 bases from V and 3 bases from J, with 12 bases between. CDR3: CASSFARGGYEQYF. The CDR3 DNA reads TGTGCCAGCAGTTTCGCCAGGGGCGGCTACGAGCAGTACTTC.

This sequence joins TRBV28 and TRBJ2-7, with TRBD1 identical over 8 bases. The germline CDR1 and CDR2 sequences are MDHEN and SYDVKM. V lost 1 base, J lost 5 bases, and 7 bases stayed unmatched. This CDR3 comprises 15 residues. The DNA for the CDR3 is TGTGCCAGCAGTTTATCCGAGACAGGGGTCGACGAGCAGTACTTC. Amino acid sequence: CASSLSETGVDEQYF.

The chain links TRBV4-1 to TRBJ2-3, with TRBD2 matching 9 bases. Germline CDR1 reads MGHRA; CDR2 reads YSYEKL. The length of the CDR3 is 16 residues. J lost 3 bases, V lost 2 bases, and 6 bases had no gene match. In DNA, the CDR3 is TGCGCCAGCAGCCAACGAAAGACTAGCGGAACAGATACGCAGTATTTT. Protein sequence: CASSQRKTSGTDTQYF.

The chain employs TRBV15 and TRBJ1-5; D remains unclear. The CDR3 contains 15 residues. CDR1 and CDR2 (germline): LNHNV, YYDKDF (reference sequence). Trimming removed 3 bases from V and 0 bases from J, with 9 bases in between. As DNA, the CDR3 is TGTGCCACCAGCAGTGGGAGGAGTAGCAATCAGCCCCAGCATTTT. Translated: CATSSGRSSNQPQHF.

The gene calls are TRBV10-2 and TRBJ1-1; TRBD1 is a possible D gene (5 bases). This CDR3 has 13 amino acids. Germline CDR1 and CDR2: WSHSY and SAAADI. The V end was cut by 5 bases, the J end by 6 bases, with 13 bases between. The CDR3 DNA reads TGCGCCAGCAGTTCCCCGGGGGTTGCTGAAGCTTTCTTT. Its translation: CASSSPGVAEAFF.

This sequence joins TRBV4-1 and TRBJ1-5; D gene uncertain. Trimming took 5 bases from V and 1 from J, leaving 12 bases between them. The CDR3 loop spans 15 amino acids. Germline V lookup: CDR1 MGHRA, CDR2 YSYEKL. The CDR3 here is CASSDNPQSNQPQHF. The CDR3, as DNA: TGCGCCAGCAGCGACAACCCGCAAAGCAATCAGCCCCAGCATTTT.

This clone showed up just once. The rearrangement uses TRBV30 and TRBJ1-5, with D tentatively TRBD1 (5 bases). This CDR3 spans 15 amino acids. From germline, CDR1 is GTSNPN and CDR2 SVGIG (reference sequence). Trimming took 0 bases from V and 7 from J, leaving 16 bases between them. The CDR3 bases are TGTGCCTGGAGTGTACCTGGGGGGATCAGGCAGCCCCAGCATTTT. This sequence encodes CAWSVPGGIRQPQHF.

This chain links TRBV13 with TRBJ2-2; 7 bases match TRBD1. The germline CDR1 and CDR2 sequences are PRHDT and FYEKMQ (reference sequence). The CDR3 extends over 14 amino acids. The ends lost 4 bases at V and 4 bases at J; junction bases unmatched: 3. The CDR3 loop reads CASSSTGSTGELFF. In DNA form, the CDR3 reads TGTGCCAGCAGCTCGACAGGGTCCACCGGGGAGCTGTTTTTT.

This chain joins TRBV5-4 and TRBJ1-1, with a tentative D call TRBD1 (6 bases). Trimming stripped 5 bases from V and 4 bases from J, with 18 bases between. The germline V gene has CDR1 SGHNT and CDR2 YYREEE (reference sequence). The CDR3 runs to 15 residues. CDR3 protein: CASRRDTQGTTEAFF. The CDR3 DNA reads TGTGCCAGCAGGCGTGATACTCAGGGGACCACTGAAGCTTTCTTT.

This chain connects TRBV5-6 to TRBJ1-1; D is possibly TRBD1 (6 bases). Germline V gene lookup returns CDR1 SGHDT and CDR2 YYEEEE. The CDR3 consists of 13 residues. The V end was cut by 4 bases, the J end by 7 bases, with 14 bases between. DNA of the CDR3: TGTGCCAGCAGCCAACAGGGTGGAGGTGAAGCTTTCTTT. It specifies CASSQQGGGEAFF.

This clone was observed once. This chain uses TRBV5-4 with TRBJ2-7; the D gene is possibly TRBD2 (5 bases). Germline CDR1 SGHNT, CDR2 YYREEE (reference sequence). V lost 2 bases, J lost 0 bases, and 9 bases lay in between. The CDR3 runs to 14 residues. The CDR3 nucleotides read TGTGCCAGCAGCTTCGGAGGACTCTCCTACGAGCAGTACTTC. Translation gives CASSFGGLSYEQYF.

The genes are TRBV28 and TRBJ1-5; a weak D match, TRBD1 (6 bases). Germline V lookup: CDR1 MDHEN, CDR2 SYDVKM. This CDR3 region has 15 residues. Deletions cut 7 bases from V and 2 bases from J, with 15 bases between. This chain's CDR3 is CASISGEWGNQPQHF. CDR3 nucleotide sequence: TGTGCCAGCATCTCAGGGGAGTGGGGCAATCAGCCCCAGCATTTT. Supplemented by reference TRBV28 and TRBJ1-5, the full variable domain reads DVKVTQSSRYLVKRTGEKVFLECVQDMDHENMFWYRQDPGLGLRLIYFSYDVKMKEKGDIPEGYSVSREKKERFSLILESASTNQTSMYLCASISGEWGNQPQHFGDGTRLSIL.

The chain uses TRBV27 and TRBJ2-3; 7 bases align to TRBD2. This CDR3 spans 16 amino acids. The germline V gene has CDR1 MNHEY and CDR2 SMNVEV (reference sequence). V trimming: 4 bases; J trimming: 0 bases; junction bases outside the gene matches: 7. CDR3 residues: CASSSPGLPSTDTQYF. CDR3 sequence (DNA): TGTGCCAGCAGTTCCCCGGGACTACCGAGCACAGATACGCAGTATTTT.

This chain joins TRBV5-1 and TRBJ1-2, with D unclear. V shed 6 bases and J shed 3 bases, with 18 bases lying between them. CDR1 SGHRS and CDR2 YFSETQ come from the germline V gene. The CDR3 runs 15 residues. CDR3 nucleotide sequence: TGCGCCAGCACCGCATCGCCCTGGCCCGACTATGGCTACACCTTC. As protein: CASTASPWPDYGYTF.

The chain has TRBV6-6 and TRBJ1-3; D not resolved. Per germline, CDR1 MNHNY and CDR2 SVGAGI (reference sequence). This CDR3 is 16 amino acids long. With 4 bases removed from V and 0 bases from J, the gap between germline ends came to 13 bases. CDR3 residues: CASSSRRSSSGNTIYF. The CDR3 nucleotides are TGTGCCAGCAGTTCTCGCCGGTCAAGCTCTGGAAACACCATATATTTT.

The J gene is TRBJ2-1, the V gene TRBV13, with D hard to call. Germline values: CDR1 PRHDT, CDR2 FYEKMQ (reference sequence). V gave up 4 bases and J gave up 5 bases, with 6 bases separating them. There are 12 residues in the CDR3. CDR3 nucleotides: TGTGCCAGCAGCTCCTACCACAATGAGCAGTTCTTC. Translated, it gives CASSSYHNEQFF. The full variable domain, in which reference TRBV13 and TRBJ2-1 provide the parts outside the CDR3, is AAGVIQSPRHLIKEKRETATLKCYPIPRHDTVYWYQQGPGQDPQFLISFYEKMQSDKGSIPDRFSAQQFSDYHSELNMSSLELGDSALYFCASSSYHNEQFFGPGTRLTVL.

V usage is TRBV5-4 and J usage is TRBJ2-5; D might be TRBD2 (5 bases). V was pared by 4 bases and J by 5 bases, with 9 bases between. Germline CDR1 and CDR2: SGHNT and YYREEE (reference sequence). This CDR3 region has 12 residues. CDR3 residues: CASSLDSETQYF. CDR3 in DNA: TGTGCCAGCAGCCTGGACTCGGAGACCCAGTACTTC.

The rearrangement uses TRBV6-6 and TRBJ1-1, with D perhaps matching TRBD1 (6 bases). The V and J ends lost 5 bases and 3 bases respectively, with 10 bases between them. The germline V gene encodes CDR1 MNHNY and CDR2 SVGAGI (reference sequence). This CDR3 has 13 amino acids. The CDR3 DNA is TGTGCCAGCAGTACAGGGAGGGACACTGAAGCTTTCTTT. This encodes CASSTGRDTEAFF.

The rearrangement uses TRBV27 and TRBJ1-6; D gene uncertain. This CDR3 region has 13 residues. Germline CDR1 and CDR2: MNHEY and SMNVEV (reference sequence). V lost 3 bases and J lost 6, with 6 bases in between. DNA of the CDR3: TGTGCCAGCAGTTTGGGCCTTAATTCACCCCTCCACTTT. Encoded protein: CASSLGLNSPLHF.

CDR3 coding DNA: TGTGCCTGGAGTGTTGGGGCCGCTAACATTCAGTACTTC. Protein product: CAWSVGAANIQYF. The V gene is TRBV30, the J gene TRBJ2-4; TRBD1 might be the D (5 bases). CDR1 is GTSNPN, CDR2 SVGIG, per germline (reference sequence). Deletions cut 0 bases from V and 7 bases from J, with 10 bases between. This CDR3 comprises 13 residues. The full variable domain, in which reference TRBV30 and TRBJ2-4 provide the parts outside the CDR3, is SQTIHQWPATLVQPVGSPLSLECTVEGTSNPNLYWYRQAAGRGLQLLFYSVGIGQISSEVPQNLSASRPQDRQFILSSKKLLLSDSGFYLCAWSVGAANIQYFGAGTRLSVL.